Sequencing of this TCR beta chain was carried out in a study of identical twins' blood T cells. Whole-study findings and limits: Abundant TCRbeta CDR3s overlapped more between twins than with unrelated donors.

A previously described protocol, modified, built RNA-based TCR cDNA libraries. TCRdb redid the calling of the 5' RACE reads with MiXCR, one entry per CDR3 protein. The sample contains roughly 1,200 distinct CDR3 sequences, over 70% of which appear only once. Worth noting for this clonotype: Antigen specificity is unknown.

Six healthy women, forming three identical twin pairs, donated samples. This TCR was sampled from a woman aged 18 to 55 in good health. Sequenced input: PBMCs.

CDR3 sequence: CASSLSSASSYNEQFF. The CDR3 DNA is TGTGCCAGCAGCTTAAGTTCGGCCAGCTCCTACAATGAGCAGTTCTTC. The gene calls are TRBV7-3 and TRBJ2-1; D unresolved. This CDR3 has 16 residues. Germline V gene sequence: CDR1 SGHTA, CDR2 FQGTGA. V was pared by 1 base and J by 0 bases, with 10 bases between.